The clone carrying this T cell receptor beta chain was observed a single time. Its antigen is unknown. V lost 1 base and J lost 5, with 11 bases in between. The CDR3 is made up of 14 amino acids. Germline CDR1 SEHNR, CDR2 FQNEAQ (reference sequence). These data belong to a study of brain T cells in children with intractable seizures. TCRdb keeps only in-frame clones here, not all; method: immunoSEQ multiplex PCR. This table has some 41,000 clones, about nine tenths appearing once. Surgery cases with the highest brain T cell transcript signatures were chosen for sequencing. Points from the study as a whole: Clones missing pre-surgery may reflect undersampling of that blood sample.

The TCR was taken from a girl aged 2 to 9 with tuberous sclerosis and intractable seizures. The V gene is TRBV7-9, the J gene TRBJ2-5, with D perhaps being TRBD1 or TRBD2 (5 bases each). This sample comprised peripheral blood, obtained at surgery. The CDR3 sequence is CASSLDGGWETQYF. CDR3 bases: TGTGCCAGCAGCTTAGATGGGGGATGGGAGACCCAGTACTTC.